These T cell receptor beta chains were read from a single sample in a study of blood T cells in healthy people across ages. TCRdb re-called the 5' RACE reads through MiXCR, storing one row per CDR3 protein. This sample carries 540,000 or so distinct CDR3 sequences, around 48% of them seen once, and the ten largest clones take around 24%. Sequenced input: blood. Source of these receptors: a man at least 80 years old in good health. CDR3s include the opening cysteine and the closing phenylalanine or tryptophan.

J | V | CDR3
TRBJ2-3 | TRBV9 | CASRPDSTRGTQYF
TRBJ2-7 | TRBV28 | CASSPPLYSSYEQYF
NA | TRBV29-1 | CSVATGVLETQYF
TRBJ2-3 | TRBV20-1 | CSASLAGLPLADTQYF
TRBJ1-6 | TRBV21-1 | CASKIGGAYNSPLHF
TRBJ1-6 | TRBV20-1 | CSARRTENSPLHF
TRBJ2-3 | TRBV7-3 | CASSFGGIGDTQYF
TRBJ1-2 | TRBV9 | CASSPLGAGYTF
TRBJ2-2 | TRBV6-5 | CASSYWTGGDAGELFF
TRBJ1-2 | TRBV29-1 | CSVRSDGYTF
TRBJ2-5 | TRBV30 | CAWTSGQRLGETQYF
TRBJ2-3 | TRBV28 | CASSPPRRGTGTDTQYF
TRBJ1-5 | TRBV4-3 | CASSQDPGQPQHF
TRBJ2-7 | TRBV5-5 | CASSFAGVGYEQYF
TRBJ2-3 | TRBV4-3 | CASSQDSRGKDTQYF
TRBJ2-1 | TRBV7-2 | CAIGAGGGRNEQFF
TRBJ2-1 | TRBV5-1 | CASSTQGAYNEQFF
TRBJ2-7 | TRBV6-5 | CAGSARGTGTYEQYF
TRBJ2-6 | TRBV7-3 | CASSLRQTPGANVLTF
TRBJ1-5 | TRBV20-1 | CSAVQDNQPQHF
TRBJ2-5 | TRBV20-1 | CSARLSSVEQYF
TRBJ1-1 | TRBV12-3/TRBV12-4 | CASSLGGSNTEAFF
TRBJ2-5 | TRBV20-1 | CSASRASGGSWETQYF
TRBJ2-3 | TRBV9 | CASSPAGTGVADTQYF
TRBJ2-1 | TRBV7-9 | CASSLRGNEQFF
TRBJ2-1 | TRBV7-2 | CASRAAGQALNEQFF
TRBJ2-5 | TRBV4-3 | CASGQDLLAFQETQYF
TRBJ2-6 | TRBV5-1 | CASSSQGTGANVLTF
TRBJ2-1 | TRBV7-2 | CASSPLAGEQFF
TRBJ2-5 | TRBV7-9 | CASSPSGLLNEQYF
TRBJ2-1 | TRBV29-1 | CSVEDEEGHYEQFF
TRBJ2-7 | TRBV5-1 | CASSLVGSGGPTRRANEQYF
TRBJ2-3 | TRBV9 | CASSVDFSDTQYF
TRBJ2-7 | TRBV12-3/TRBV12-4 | CASRLSGDEQYF
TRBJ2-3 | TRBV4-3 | CASSQVLAGDTQYF
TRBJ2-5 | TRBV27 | CASRNSAEETQYF
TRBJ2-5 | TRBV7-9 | CACNLAGGEETQYF